A selection of T cell receptor beta chains follows, all from one sample in a study of T cell responses to AZD1222 COVID-19 vaccine. This table comes from immunoSEQ multiplex PCR, and its TCRdb copy is limited to in-frame clones, with some not included. The sample holds approximately 19,000 clones; about four fifths are singletons and the top ten take around 20%. This specimen consisted of peripheral blood, obtained 28 days after the second AZD1222 dose. The receptors derive from an adult who received the AZD1222 COVID-19 vaccine. Both conserved end residues are part of each CDR3. A D gene is named only where the DNA matches it firmly. Not all rows give a size; the values are once, few, many and, for expanded clones, a class.

j_call: TRBJ1-2; v_call: TRBV5-5; d_call: TRBD1; clone_size: -; cdr3_aa: CASSLGVAGTGVPPNYGYTF; cdr3_nt: TGTGCCAGCAGCTTGGGCGTCGCCGGGACAGGGGTGCCTCCTAACTATGGCTACACCTTC
j_call: TRBJ2-7; v_call: TRBV5-8; d_call: -; clone_size: -; cdr3_aa: CASSPYGTPEDEQYF; cdr3_nt: TGTGCCAGCAGCCCCTACGGGACACCCGAGGACGAGCAGTACTTC
j_call: TRBJ1-6; v_call: TRBV11-3; d_call: -; clone_size: -; cdr3_aa: CASSSQGGNSPLHF; cdr3_nt: TGTGCCAGCAGTTCACAGGGTGGGAATTCACCCCTCCACTTT
j_call: TRBJ2-7; v_call: TRBV12-5; d_call: TRBD1; clone_size: -; cdr3_aa: CASGVTRDRGLYEQYF; cdr3_nt: TGTGCTAGTGGTGTCACACGGGACAGGGGGCTCTACGAGCAGTACTTC
j_call: TRBJ2-3; v_call: TRBV9; d_call: TRBD2; clone_size: -; cdr3_aa: CASARGGGTDTQYF; cdr3_nt: TGTGCCAGCGCCCGGGGGGGTGGCACAGATACGCAGTATTTT
j_call: TRBJ2-5; v_call: TRBV12-3/TRBV12-4; d_call: -; clone_size: -; cdr3_aa: CASSLNRQETQYF; cdr3_nt: TGTGCCAGCAGTTTAAACAGGCAAGAGACCCAGTACTTC
j_call: TRBJ1-4; v_call: TRBV19; d_call: -; clone_size: -; cdr3_aa: CASVGRPNNEKLFF; cdr3_nt: TGTGCCAGTGTAGGGAGGCCTAATAATGAAAAACTGTTTTTT
j_call: TRBJ2-7; v_call: TRBV27; d_call: TRBD1; clone_size: few; cdr3_aa: CASSLDRVRNEQYF; cdr3_nt: TGTGCCAGCAGTTTGGACAGGGTGCGGAACGAGCAGTACTTC
j_call: TRBJ2-7; v_call: TRBV7-9; d_call: -; clone_size: -; cdr3_aa: CASSLTDGVEYYEQYF; cdr3_nt: TGTGCCAGCAGCTTAACGGACGGGGTCGAGTACTACGAGCAGTACTTC
j_call: TRBJ1-1; v_call: TRBV18; d_call: -; clone_size: few; cdr3_aa: CASSPSFSPEAFF; cdr3_nt: TGTGCCAGCTCACCGTCGTTCTCACCTGAAGCTTTCTTT
j_call: TRBJ2-1; v_call: TRBV7-2; d_call: -; clone_size: -; cdr3_aa: CASSLAYSNYNEQFF; cdr3_nt: TGTGCCAGCAGCTTAGCGTACAGCAATTACAATGAGCAGTTCTTC
j_call: TRBJ1-3; v_call: TRBV7-9; d_call: -; clone_size: -; cdr3_aa: CASSSTVNTIYF; cdr3_nt: TGTGCCAGCAGCTCAACGGTGAACACCATATATTTT
j_call: TRBJ2-3; v_call: TRBV5-5; d_call: TRBD1; clone_size: once; cdr3_aa: CASSHLDRGRASTDTQYF; cdr3_nt: TGTGCCAGCAGCCATCTCGACAGGGGACGAGCTAGCACAGATACGCAGTATTTT
j_call: TRBJ2-1; v_call: TRBV5-1; d_call: TRBD2; clone_size: -; cdr3_aa: CASSLGLAGDGSEQFF; cdr3_nt: TGCGCCAGCAGCTTAGGGTTAGCGGGAGATGGTAGTGAGCAGTTCTTC
j_call: TRBJ2-5; v_call: TRBV5-1; d_call: TRBD2; clone_size: -; cdr3_aa: CASSRLPSGTSGRARETQYF; cdr3_nt: TGCGCCAGCAGCAGACTACCTTCCGGGACTAGCGGGAGGGCGAGGGAGACCCAGTACTTC
j_call: TRBJ2-5; v_call: TRBV4-1; d_call: TRBD1; clone_size: once; cdr3_aa: CASSQGQVQETQYF; cdr3_nt: TGCGCCAGCAGCCAGGGACAGGTCCAAGAGACCCAGTACTTC
j_call: TRBJ1-1; v_call: TRBV12-3/TRBV12-4; d_call: -; clone_size: -; cdr3_aa: CASSRRGAEAFF; cdr3_nt: TGTGCCAGCTCTCGGAGGGGGGCTGAAGCTTTCTTT